This T cell receptor beta chain was captured by sequencing in a study of shared clonotypes between healthy human individuals. Whole-study context: Sampling drew on donors who were a couple of women and a few men aged 18 to 49.

Germline-derived CDR1 and CDR2 are MDHEN and SYDVKM. V shed 3 bases, J shed 5 bases, and the junction held 5 bases outside the gene matches. The CDR3 is 16 amino acids. This clone was detected only once. Sorted-subset replicate PCR reactions contained roughly 200 ng DNA, corresponding to tens of thousands of T cell genomes. The authors' processing: Filtering differed, since immunoSEQ gave only junction sequences and no quality scores. Some clones are missing from TCRdb's copy, which holds only in-frame ones; the method was immunoSEQ multiplex PCR. The V and J calls and clone size were taken over from that table, and D and trimming were inferred from the DNA. The data contain about 2.1 million clones, roughly 93% of them singletons. Selected positively for CCR7 and CD45RO-negative, naive CD8 cells excluded terminally differentiated effector memory CD45RA+ cells.

Specimen: naive CD8+ T cells from PBMCs. The V call is TRBV28, the J call TRBJ2-5, with 14 bases lining up with TRBD2. The sequence was obtained from a man between 18 and 29 years old in good health. Some clones in this sample may be carry-over from other donors' samples. CDR3 residues: CASSFPGLAGEETQYF. CDR3 DNA: TGTGCCAGCAGTTTCCCGGGACTAGCGGGAGAGGAGACCCAGTACTTC.